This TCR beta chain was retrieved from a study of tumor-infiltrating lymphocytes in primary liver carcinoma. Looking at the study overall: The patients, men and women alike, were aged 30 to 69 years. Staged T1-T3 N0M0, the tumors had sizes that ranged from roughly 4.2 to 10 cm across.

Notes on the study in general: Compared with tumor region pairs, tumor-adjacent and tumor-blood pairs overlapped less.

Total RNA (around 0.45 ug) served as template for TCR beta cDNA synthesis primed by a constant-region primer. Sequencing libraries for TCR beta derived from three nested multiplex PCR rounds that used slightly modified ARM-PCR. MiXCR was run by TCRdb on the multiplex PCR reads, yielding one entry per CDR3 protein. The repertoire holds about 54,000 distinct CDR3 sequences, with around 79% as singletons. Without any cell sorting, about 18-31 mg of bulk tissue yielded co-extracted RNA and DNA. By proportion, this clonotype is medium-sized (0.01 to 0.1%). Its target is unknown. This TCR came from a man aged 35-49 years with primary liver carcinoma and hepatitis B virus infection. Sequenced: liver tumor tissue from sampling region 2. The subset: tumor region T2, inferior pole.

The CDR3 DNA follows: TGCAGCGCCGAGGGGCAGGGGTCCCACGAGCAGTACTTC. This encodes CSAEGQGSHEQYF. The rearrangement joins TRBV29-1 to TRBJ2-7; tentative D call: TRBD1 (6 bases). Germline values: CDR1 SQVTM, CDR2 ANQGSEA. The CDR3 sequence is 13 residues long. Trimming took off 7 bases at V and 5 bases at J, with 18 bases between the two ends.